These 26 T cell receptor beta chains were sequenced from one sample in a study of T cells in localized non-small cell lung cancer. Data came from immunoSEQ multiplex PCR; TCRdb stores just in-frame clones and leaves some out. The table shows approximately 2,500 clones, with 28% occurring only once. Sequenced material: lung tumor tissue, taken before any cancer treatment. The source of these receptors is a male donor aged 60 or older with stage II squamous cell lung carcinoma.

This clone has a handful of counts. The J gene is TRBJ2-4, the V gene TRBV9; 7 bases agree with TRBD2. Germline trimming cut 4 bases from V and 1 base from J; bases unmatched to any gene: 11. Germline CDR1 and CDR2: SGDLS and YYNGEE. The CDR3 is 17 amino acids. The CDR3 DNA sequence: TGTGCCAGCAGCCCGAGGGGCGGGAGTGGTGCCAAAAACATTCAGTACTTC. Translated, it gives CASSPRGGSGAKNIQYF.

In this sample, this clone is large. The CDR3 reads CAIRSPLEYGYTF. In DNA, the CDR3 is TGTGCCATCAGGAGCCCTTTGGAGTATGGCTACACCTTC. The V and J genes are TRBV6-8 and TRBJ1-2, with D hard to call. V shed 10 bases and J shed 5 bases, with 17 bases lying between them. In germline, CDR1 is MNHGY, CDR2 SAAAGT. The CDR3 covers 13 residues.

By sample fraction, this clone is medium-sized (0.01 to 0.1%). The chain carries TRBV9 and TRBJ2-6, with D possibly matching TRBD1 (6 bases). The CDR3 runs 15 residues. CDR1 SGDLS and CDR2 YYNGEE come from the germline V gene. V was cut by 3 bases and J by 0 bases, with 7 bases left in between. CDR3 protein: CASSAQGSGANVLTF. DNA for the CDR3: TGTGCCAGCAGCGCACAGGGCTCTGGGGCCAACGTCCTGACTTTC.

This clone has a handful of counts. The chain employs TRBV14 and TRBJ2-5; TRBD2 is a possible D gene (5 bases). Germline V gene data show CDR1 as SGHDN and CDR2 as FVKESK. The CDR3 consists of 16 residues. V shed 0 bases and J shed 6 bases, with 17 bases lying between them. This chain's CDR3 is CASSQDGVAWGKTQYF. CDR3 DNA sequence: TGTGCCAGCAGCCAAGACGGGGTAGCCTGGGGAAAGACCCAGTACTTC.

Only a few counts were recorded for this clone. CDR3 amino acids: CASSEYSDTQYF. CDR3 sequence (DNA): TGTGCCAGCAGCGAGTACTCAGATACGCAGTATTTT. This chain links TRBV14 with TRBJ2-3; D remains unclear. The CDR3 totals 12 residues. Germline values: CDR1 SGHDN, CDR2 FVKESK. V lost 5 bases, J lost 4 bases, and 7 bases lay in between.

In this sample, this clone turned up a few times. This chain uses TRBV19 with TRBJ1-5, with unresolved D. CDR1 and CDR2 (germline): LNHDA, SQIVND (reference sequence). The V and J ends lost 4 bases and 7 bases respectively, with 17 bases between them. The CDR3 has 15 amino acids. In DNA form, the CDR3 reads TGTGCCAGTAGTAGTAAGGGAGGAGGGAACCAGCCCCAGCATTTT. It codes for CASSSKGGGNQPQHF.

A few counts support this clone. The gene calls are TRBV19 and TRBJ1-5; no definite D call. The CDR3 sequence is 13 residues long. Looked up from germline, CDR1 is LNHDA and CDR2 is SQIVND (reference sequence). Trimming took 7 bases from V and 4 from J, leaving 11 bases between them. The CDR3 DNA follows: TGTGCCAGTACCCATCTAGGGAATCAGCCCCAGCATTTT. Protein sequence: CASTHLGNQPQHF.

This clone showed up just a few times. The chain combines TRBV12-5 with TRBJ2-2; D remains unclear. Germline-derived CDR1 and CDR2 are LGHNT and FRNRAP. The CDR3 sequence is 14 residues long. The CDR3 region has the DNA TGTGCCAGCAACCCCGGCCCGAACACCGGGGAGCTGTTTTTT. Residues: CASNPGPNTGELFF.

This clone was counted once. This CDR3 reads CASSPEGGNNSPLHF. Here the CDR3 DNA reads TGTGCCAGCTCACCAGAGGGGGGGAACAATTCACCCCTCCACTTT. The chain recombines TRBV18 with TRBJ1-6, with a tentative D call TRBD1 (6 bases). CDR3 length: 15 amino acids. Germline-derived CDR1 and CDR2 are KGHSH and LQKENI. Trimming cost V 2 bases and J 7 bases, with 12 bases left between them.

By frequency in the sample, this clone is medium-sized. This rearrangement joins TRBV9 to TRBJ1-1; D might be TRBD1 (5 bases). CDR3 length: 16 amino acids. The ends were cut back, 0 bases at V and 3 bases at J, with 15 bases in the middle. CDR1 and CDR2 from the germline V gene are SGDLS and YYNGEE. CDR3 bases: TGTGCCAGCAGCGTAGGTGGTGGGGACGTCGACACTGAAGCTTTCTTT. This encodes CASSVGGGDVDTEAFF. The full variable domain, in which reference TRBV9 and TRBJ1-1 provide the parts outside the CDR3, is DSGVTQTPKHLITATGQRVTLRCSPRSGDLSVYWYQQSLDQGLQFLIQYYNGEERAKGNILERFSAQQFPDLHSELNLSSLELGDSALYFCASSVGGGDVDTEAFFGQGTRLTVV.

The rearrangement joins TRBV18 to TRBJ2-3, with a possible D match to TRBD1 (8 bases). Deletions cut 4 bases from V and 3 bases from J, with 14 bases between. This CDR3 spans 15 amino acids. Germline assignment: CDR1 KGHSH and CDR2 LQKENI. The CDR3 loop reads CASSQQGGRTDTQYF. Here the CDR3 DNA reads TGTGCCAGCTCACAACAGGGGGGGCGGACAGATACGCAGTATTTT.

The rearrangement uses TRBV9 and TRBJ1-2; maybe TRBD1 (5 bases). V was cut by 5 bases and J by 12 bases, with 26 bases left in between. Germline CDR1 reads SGDLS; CDR2 reads YYNGEE. CDR3 length: 15 amino acids. The CDR3 nucleotides read TGTGCCAGCAGTGATCAAGGAATCCAGGGCAAGGGGCACACCTTC. Protein: CASSDQGIQGKGHTF.

This clone was recorded only once. The chain employs TRBV14 and TRBJ2-1; TRBD2 aligns across 9 bases. The germline V gene has CDR1 SGHDN and CDR2 FVKESK. J was trimmed by 2 bases and V by 0 bases; bases with no gene match: 14. There are 20 residues in the CDR3. CDR3 loop: CASSQDLPGTSFPAYNEQFF. The DNA of the CDR3 is TGTGCCAGCAGCCAAGATCTACCCGGGACTAGCTTTCCCGCCTACAATGAGCAGTTCTTC. Full variable domain (remainder filled in from reference TRBV14 and TRBJ2-1): EAGVTQFPSHSVIEKGQTVTLRCDPISGHDNLYWYRRVMGKEIKFLLHFVKESKQDESGMPNNRFLAERTGGTYSTLKVQPAELEDSGVYFCASSQDLPGTSFPAYNEQFFGPGTRLTVL.

This clone has just a few counts. The V call is TRBV10-3, the J call TRBJ2-7; a possible D gene is TRBD1 (6 bases). Germline-derived CDR1 and CDR2 are ENHRY and SYGVKD. Between the trimmed V and J ends, which lost 10 bases and 3 bases, there was a span of 13 bases. This CDR3 comprises 12 residues. CDR3 coding DNA: TGTGCCAGCGCAAGGGGGTTCTACGAGCAGTACTTC. Its translation is CASARGFYEQYF.

The rearrangement links TRBV15 to TRBJ1-4; D call uncertain. This CDR3 is 16 amino acids long. Trimming pared 2 bases from V and 0 bases from J, leaving 10 bases between. Germline assignment: CDR1 LNHNV and CDR2 YYDKDF (reference sequence). Here the CDR3 DNA reads TGTGCCACCAGCAGACACACCCTCCCAACTAATGAAAAACTGTTTTTT. It yields the protein CATSRHTLPTNEKLFF. Combining the CDR3 with reference TRBV15 and TRBJ1-4 gives the whole variable domain DAMVIQNPRYQVTQFGKPVTLSCSQTLNHNVMYWYQQKSSQAPKLLFHYYDKDFNNEADTPDNFQSRRPNTSFCFLDIRSPGLGDTAMYLCATSRHTLPTNEKLFFGSGTQLSVL.

The chain links TRBV25-1 to TRBJ2-7, with a tentative D call TRBD2 (5 bases). CDR3 length: 13 residues. CDR1 is MGHDK, CDR2 SYGVNS, per germline. The V end lost 8 bases, the J end lost 7 bases, and 18 bases lay between the germline ends. In DNA form, the CDR3 reads TGTGCCAGCCACAGAACGACCGAGGGAGAGCAGTACTTC. It is translated as CASHRTTEGEQYF.

This clone was counted only a few times. V is TRBV9 and J is TRBJ2-3; unclear D gene. This CDR3 region has 15 residues. CDR1 and CDR2 from the germline V gene are SGDLS and YYNGEE. With 1 base removed from V and 0 bases from J, the gap between germline ends came to 9 bases. The CDR3 DNA follows: TGTGCCAGCAGCGTAAGTGGCAGTAGCACAGATACGCAGTATTTT. Residues: CASSVSGSSTDTQYF.

For the CDR3, the DNA is TGTGCCAGCAGCTTGATTGAGGCGGGGCGCGATACCGGGGAGCTGTTTTTT. It specifies CASSLIEAGRDTGELFF. The gene calls are TRBV11-3 and TRBJ2-2; D perhaps matches TRBD2 (6 bases). Germline loops: CDR1 SGHNT, CDR2 YENEEA. V lost 3 bases, J lost 5 bases, and 19 bases lay in between. The CDR3 is made up of 17 amino acids.

This clone was detected a few times. The genes are TRBV6-8 and TRBJ1-5; no clear D gene. Per the germline V gene, CDR1 is MNHGY and CDR2 is SAAAGT. V was shortened by 6 bases and J by 6 bases, with 12 bases between the two germline ends. This CDR3 has 13 residues. CDR3 region: CASRSLLGQPQHF. Here the CDR3 DNA reads TGTGCCAGCAGAAGCCTATTGGGTCAGCCCCAGCATTTT.

The sample holds a few counts of this clone. V gene TRBV2 combines with J gene TRBJ2-3; TRBD1 aligns across 7 bases. This CDR3 region has 15 residues. V shed 5 bases, J shed 6 bases, and the junction held 11 bases outside the gene matches. The germline CDR1 and CDR2 sequences are SNHLY and FYNNEI. This CDR3 reads CASSQRAGGADTQYF. The CDR3 region has the DNA TGTGCCAGCAGTCAACGGGCAGGGGGAGCGGATACGCAGTATTTT.

The rearrangement links TRBV6-8 to TRBJ2-1, with D perhaps TRBD1 or TRBD2 (6 bases each). This CDR3 has 18 amino acids. The V and J ends lost 3 bases and 7 bases respectively, with 25 bases between them. Germline CDR1 MNHGY, CDR2 SAAAGT. CDR3 amino acids: CASSYRGGRTIGDNEQFF. The CDR3 nucleotides read TGTGCCAGCAGTTATAGAGGGGGGCGGACTATAGGTGATAATGAGCAGTTCTTC.

This clone is medium-sized in the sample. The V call is TRBV1, the J call TRBJ2-5; TRBD1 is the table's D call, not checked against the DNA. TRBV1 is shown as a pseudogene. The CDR3 runs 16 residues. In DNA form, the CDR3 reads TGCGCCAGCAGCCGAGGACAGGGAAGCTACCAAGAGACCCAGTACTTC. It is translated as CASSRGQGSYQETQYF.

The J gene is TRBJ2-3, the V gene TRBV15; the D is unclear. Germline-derived CDR1 and CDR2 are LNHNV and YYDKDF (reference sequence). The CDR3 contains 15 residues. The germline V and J ends were trimmed by 1 base and 4 bases, with 12 bases remaining between them. Here the CDR3 reads CATSRAQRVPDTQYF. In DNA form, the CDR3 reads TGTGCCACCAGCAGAGCTCAAAGGGTCCCAGATACGCAGTATTTT.

The V and J genes are TRBV18 and TRBJ2-7, with TRBD2 as a possible D gene (7 bases). The length of the CDR3 is 16 residues. Between the trimmed V and J ends, which lost 1 base and 0 bases, there was a span of 13 bases. The germline V gene has CDR1 KGHSH and CDR2 LQKENI. The CDR3, as DNA: TGTGCCAGCTCACCACGCCGGGGGGCAGCCTCCTACGAGCAGTACGTC. It specifies CASSPRRGAASYEQYV.

V usage is TRBV9 and J usage is TRBJ2-3; 16 positions agree with TRBD2. The CDR3 length is 16 residues. The trim removed 3 bases at V and 4 bases at J, leaving 2 bases unmatched. Per germline, CDR1 SGDLS and CDR2 YYNGEE. As DNA, the CDR3 is TGTGCCAGCAGCGGGGGGACTAGCGGGAGGGCAGATACGCAGTATTTT. Translation gives CASSGGTSGRADTQYF.

The V and J genes are TRBV15 and TRBJ2-7, with 7 bases fitting TRBD2. Per germline, CDR1 LNHNV and CDR2 YYDKDF (reference sequence). After removal of 0 bases from V and 3 bases from J, the junction contained 5 bases not matched to a gene. The CDR3 consists of 15 residues. Here the CDR3 reads CATSRDRAGFYEQYV. CDR3 DNA sequence: TGTGCCACCAGCAGAGATCGAGCGGGGTTCTACGAGCAGTACGTC.